Below, 29 T cell receptor beta chains from the same sample are listed, as sequenced in a study of blood T cell repertoires in COVID-19. The table came from immunoSEQ multiplex PCR; TCRdb's copy has only in-frame clones and leaves some out. The data contain roughly 200,000 clones, roughly 85% of them seen just once; the ten biggest clones take up around 20%. Sequencing was carried out using PBMCs or T cells enriched from blood (not recorded which). The receptors were gathered from a man aged 40-50 years who had recovered from COVID-19.

This chain links TRBV5-4 with TRBJ1-1, with 7 bases aligning to TRBD1. CDR1 is SGHNT and CDR2 is YYREEE in the germline V gene (reference sequence). Trimming took 1 base from V and 3 from J; bases not matched to a gene: 6. The CDR3 runs 15 residues. The CDR3 region has the DNA TGTGCCAGCAGCTTGTATCAAGGGGGCGACACTGAAGCTTTCTTT. This sequence encodes CASSLYQGGDTEAFF.

The chain has TRBV7-9 and TRBJ2-1, with a possible D match to TRBD1 (5 bases). Germline V CDR1 and CDR2: SEHNR, FQNEAQ (reference sequence). Trimming stripped 2 bases from V and 9 bases from J, with 8 bases between. CDR3 size: 12 residues. CDR3 region: CASSLTDIEQFF. For the CDR3, the DNA is TGTGCCAGCAGCTTAACGGACATTGAGCAGTTCTTC. Full variable domain (outside the CDR3, taken from reference TRBV7-9 and TRBJ2-1): DTGVSQNPRHKITKRGQNVTFRCDPISEHNRLYWYRQTLGQGPEFLTYFQNEAQLEKSRLLSDRFSAERPKGSFSTLEIQRTEQGDSAMYLCASSLTDIEQFFGPGTRLTVL.

The V gene is TRBV28, the J gene TRBJ2-7, with D tentatively TRBD1 (6 bases). Germline values: CDR1 MDHEN, CDR2 SYDVKM. The CDR3 runs to 17 residues. Trimming removed 6 bases at V and 3 bases at J, with 24 bases between. The CDR3, as DNA: TGTGCCAGCAGACCTACTGGCAATCACAGGGTTATCTACGAGCAGTACTTC. Amino acid sequence: CASRPTGNHRVIYEQYF.

This chain joins TRBV15 and TRBJ2-7, with 9 bases aligning to TRBD1. The CDR3 contains 13 residues. V shed 6 bases and J 6 bases; nucleotides not matched to a gene: 6. Germline lookup yields CDR1 LNHNV and CDR2 YYDKDF (reference sequence). CDR3 protein: CATSPGQGTEQYF. CDR3 coding DNA: TGTGCCACCAGTCCGGGACAGGGTACCGAGCAGTACTTC.

The chain employs TRBV7-2 and TRBJ1-1; the D gene is possibly TRBD1 (6 bases). V was cut by 5 bases and J by 4 bases, with 17 bases left in between. Germline V CDR1 and CDR2: SGHTA, FQGNSA. The CDR3 spans 15 residues. The CDR3 sequence is CASSPLKRTATEAFF. CDR3 DNA sequence: TGTGCCAGCAGCCCACTCAAAAGGACAGCCACTGAAGCTTTCTTT.

The chain employs TRBV6-2 or TRBV6-3 and TRBJ1-1; possibly TRBD1 for D (5 bases). The germline CDR1 and CDR2 sequences are MNHEY and SVGEGT. The CDR3 loop spans 15 amino acids. The germline V and J ends were trimmed by 2 bases and 1 base, with 11 bases remaining between them. The CDR3 region is CASSYRAQGNTEAFF. Here the CDR3 DNA reads TGTGCCAGCAGTTACAGAGCCCAGGGGAACACTGAAGCTTTCTTT.

This chain links TRBV7-9 with TRBJ2-4, with D tentatively TRBD1 (6 bases). The CDR3 totals 17 residues. Germline CDR1 reads SEHNR; CDR2 reads FQNEAQ (reference sequence). V was cut by 7 bases and J by 0 bases, with 19 bases left in between. The CDR3 reads CASTNAGQGLAKNIQYF. CDR3 bases: TGTGCCAGCACCAATGCGGGCCAGGGGCTAGCCAAAAACATTCAGTACTTC.

This clone was seen a handful of times. The genes are TRBV27 and TRBJ2-2; 9 bases agree with TRBD1. Germline CDR1 is MNHEY and CDR2 is SMNVEV (reference sequence). V lost 5 bases and J lost 4; bases outside the gene matches: 8. This CDR3 has 16 amino acids. The CDR3 region is CASSAIPGQGTGELFF. In DNA form, the CDR3 reads TGTGCCAGCAGTGCAATACCGGGACAGGGCACCGGGGAGCTGTTTTTT.

This clone was recorded only once. The CDR3 reads CASSLGSGRNEQYF. The CDR3, as DNA: TGTGCCAGCAGCTTAGGTAGCGGGAGGAACGAGCAGTACTTC. J is TRBJ2-7 and V is TRBV11-2; TRBD2 matches at 10 bases. Germline CDR1 and CDR2: SGHAT and FQNNGV. V was clipped by 1 base and J by 5 bases; unmatched bases: 2. There are 14 residues in the CDR3. Full variable domain (outside the CDR3, taken from reference TRBV11-2 and TRBJ2-7): EAGVAQSPRYKIIEKRQSVAFWCNPISGHATLYWYQQILGQGPKLLIQFQNNGVVDDSQLPKDRFSAERLKGVDSTLKIQPAKLEDSAVYLCASSLGSGRNEQYFGPGTRLTVT.

The V gene is TRBV6-1, the J gene TRBJ2-1; 11 bases agree with TRBD1. This CDR3 contains 15 residues. CDR1 MNHNS and CDR2 SASEGT come from the germline V gene. The V gene end was trimmed by 1 base and the J gene end by 7 bases; junction bases not matched to a gene: 3. The CDR3 region has the DNA TGTGCCAGCAGTGAAGGCGGACAGGGGGCAAATGAGCAGTTCTTC. Translation gives CASSEGGQGANEQFF.

The chain links TRBV7-8 to TRBJ2-1, with D unresolved. V was clipped by 3 bases and J by 5 bases, with 5 bases between them. The CDR3 sequence is 12 residues long. Germline CDR1 and CDR2: SGHVS and FQNEAQ. The CDR3 protein is CASSLEHNEQFF. CDR3 DNA: TGTGCCAGCAGCTTGGAGCACAATGAGCAGTTCTTC.

This clone came up once. This chain links TRBV5-6 with TRBJ1-4; 8 nucleotides line up with TRBD1. Germline V gene data show CDR1 as SGHDT and CDR2 as YYEEEE. The CDR3 length is 15 residues. V shed 4 bases, J shed 4 bases, and the junction held 6 bases outside the gene matches. The CDR3 DNA follows: TGTGCCAGCAGCCTCAGGACAGGGTATAATGAAAAACTGTTTTTT. This gives the protein CASSLRTGYNEKLFF. The entire variable domain, with the rest obtained from reference TRBV5-6 and TRBJ1-4, is as follows: DAGVTQSPTHLIKTRGQQVTLRCSPKSGHDTVSWYQQALGQGPQFIFQYYEEEERQRGNFPDRFSGHQFPNYSSELNVNALLLGDSALYLCASSLRTGYNEKLFFGSGTQLSVL.

This clone has ten or more counts. The V and J genes are TRBV5-1 and TRBJ1-5, with 10 bases matching TRBD1. In germline, CDR1 is SGHRS, CDR2 YFSETQ. With 4 bases clipped from V and 1 base from J, the junction kept 2 bases outside the gene matches. The CDR3 contains 15 residues. The CDR3 region has the DNA TGCGCCAGCAGCCCGACAGGGGGCAGCAATCAGCCCCAGCATTTT. It translates to CASSPTGGSNQPQHF.

J is TRBJ2-7 and V is TRBV28; D is possibly TRBD2 (5 bases). This CDR3 has 14 amino acids. Germline lookup yields CDR1 MDHEN and CDR2 SYDVKM. The ends were cut back, 1 base at V and 3 bases at J, with 10 bases in the middle. This CDR3 is CASSLLGRSYEQYF. CDR3 DNA sequence: TGTGCCAGCAGTTTATTAGGGAGAAGCTACGAGCAGTACTTC.

The rearrangement uses TRBV9 and TRBJ2-1, with a possible D match to TRBD2 (6 bases). CDR3 length: 15 residues. In germline, CDR1 is SGDLS, CDR2 YYNGEE. Deletions cut 3 bases from V and 5 bases from J, with 15 bases between. The CDR3 spells CASSGSGVRDNEQFF. The CDR3 DNA reads as TGTGCCAGCAGCGGTTCGGGAGTTCGCGACAATGAGCAGTTCTTC.

V and J are TRBV19 and TRBJ2-1; 8 bases are shared with TRBD2. V shed 6 bases and J 8 bases; nucleotides not matched to a gene: 9. The CDR3 is 14 residues long. Per the germline V gene, CDR1 is LNHDA and CDR2 is SQIVND (reference sequence). CDR3 loop: CASRPGGPGYEQFF. As DNA, the CDR3 is TGTGCCAGTAGGCCGGGAGGGCCGGGTTATGAGCAGTTCTTC.

This chain uses TRBV5-5 with TRBJ1-4; TRBD1 matches at 7 bases. The CDR3 has 14 amino acids. Germline CDR1 is SGHKS and CDR2 is YYEKEE (reference sequence). J was trimmed by 6 bases and V by 4 bases; bases with no gene match: 6. CDR3 DNA: TGTGCCAGCAGCCTGACAGGGACGGATGAAAAACTGTTTTTT. Amino acids: CASSLTGTDEKLFF.

The table lists this clone with a count of one. The rearrangement uses TRBV11-2 and TRBJ2-2; tentatively, D is TRBD1 (6 bases). The ends were cut back, 5 bases at V and 0 bases at J, with 13 bases in the middle. The CDR3 has 16 residues. Per the germline V gene, CDR1 is SGHAT and CDR2 is FQNNGV. DNA of the CDR3: TGTGCCAGCAGCATACAGGGTTCATCGAACACCGGGGAGCTGTTTTTT. Protein sequence: CASSIQGSSNTGELFF.

This clone was recorded once. The V gene is TRBV5-5, the J gene TRBJ1-3; D not resolved. Trimming shortened V by 3 bases and J by 2 bases, and 9 bases separated the two germline ends. Germline CDR1 is SGHKS and CDR2 is YYEKEE (reference sequence). The CDR3 is made up of 14 amino acids. CDR3: CASSSFNPGNTIYF. CDR3 sequence (DNA): TGTGCCAGCAGCTCATTCAATCCTGGAAACACCATATATTTT.

This clone appeared a single time. The chain recombines TRBV29-1 with TRBJ2-7, with TRBD2 matching over 9 bases. With 1 base clipped from V and 9 bases from J, the junction kept 7 bases outside the gene matches. CDR1 is SQVTM and CDR2 is ANQGSEA in the germline V gene. The CDR3 length is 13 residues. CDR3 protein: CSVEGTSAGGQYF. The CDR3 DNA reads as TGCAGCGTTGAAGGGACTAGCGCTGGAGGGCAGTACTTC.

V gene TRBV29-1 combines with J gene TRBJ1-1, with 7 nucleotides matching TRBD1. V was pared by 7 bases and J by 2 bases, with 7 bases of the junction left unmatched. Germline values: CDR1 SQVTM, CDR2 ANQGSEA. The CDR3 is 13 amino acids. The DNA of the CDR3 is TGCAGCGCAATGGGACAGACAAACACTGAAGCTTTCTTT. Protein: CSAMGQTNTEAFF.

The chain joins TRBV11-3 to TRBJ2-7; TRBD1 might be the D (5 bases). Trimming removed 5 bases at V and 0 bases at J, with 5 bases between. Germline V gene sequence: CDR1 SGHNT, CDR2 YENEEA. The CDR3 has 12 amino acids. The DNA of the CDR3 is TGTGCCAGCAGCGGACACTCCTACGAGCAGTACTTC. This gives the protein CASSGHSYEQYF. Filled out from reference TRBV11-3 and TRBJ2-7, the complete variable domain reads EAGVVQSPRYKIIEKKQPVAFWCNPISGHNTLYWYLQNLGQGPELLIRYENEEAVDDSQLPKDRFSAERLKGVDSTLKIQPAELGDSAVYLCASSGHSYEQYFGPGTRLTVT.

This clone showed up just once. The chain couples TRBV5-1 to TRBJ1-1; the D is unclear. V was clipped by 2 bases and J by 3 bases, with 8 bases between them. CDR1 SGHRS and CDR2 YFSETQ come from the germline V gene. This CDR3 is 13 amino acids long. The CDR3 DNA is TGCGCCAGCAGCTTCATCGGAGACACTGAAGCTTTCTTT. The encoded protein is CASSFIGDTEAFF.

The genes are TRBV7-3 and TRBJ2-6; TRBD2 might be the D (5 bases). V was trimmed by 5 bases and J by 5 bases, leaving 16 bases between them. The CDR3 runs to 16 residues. Germline lookup yields CDR1 SGHTA and CDR2 FQGTGA. The CDR3 protein is CASSPGNSVRANVLTF. The CDR3 DNA reads TGTGCCAGCAGCCCGGGGAACAGCGTTCGGGCCAACGTCCTGACTTTC.

This clone was observed once. V and J are TRBV7-9 and TRBJ1-3, with a tentative D call TRBD1 (6 bases). Germline CDR1 reads SEHNR; CDR2 reads FQNEAQ (reference sequence). V was cut by 1 base and J by 4 bases, with 14 bases left in between. This CDR3 is 16 amino acids long. The CDR3 DNA follows: TGTGCCAGCAGCTTAGAGGCAGGGGCAATCGGAAACACCATATATTTT. It codes for CASSLEAGAIGNTIYF.

This chain uses TRBV25-1 with TRBJ1-3; 7 nucleotides match TRBD1. J lost 9 bases, V lost 1 base, and 6 bases had no gene match. The CDR3 totals 14 residues. Germline assignment: CDR1 MGHDK and CDR2 SYGVNS. The CDR3 here is CASSELGTASTIYF. The CDR3 DNA reads TGTGCCAGCAGTGAATTAGGGACAGCATCCACCATATATTTT.

The chain uses TRBV7-3 and TRBJ2-2; 7 positions agree with TRBD1. From germline, CDR1 is SGHTA and CDR2 FQGTGA. The CDR3 runs to 15 residues. With 1 base clipped from V and 5 bases from J, the junction kept 4 bases outside the gene matches. The CDR3 loop is CASSLSRGQTGELFF. The CDR3, as DNA: TGTGCCAGCAGCTTAAGTAGGGGGCAGACCGGGGAGCTGTTTTTT.

This chain joins TRBV9 and TRBJ1-4; D is undetermined. V was clipped by 1 base and J by 0 bases, with 4 bases between them. The CDR3 consists of 14 residues. Germline V gives CDR1 SGDLS, CDR2 YYNGEE. CDR3 nucleotides: TGTGCCAGCAGCGTATCTCCAACTAATGAAAAACTGTTTTTT. Residues: CASSVSPTNEKLFF.

The chain's CDR3 is CASSPGASRYGYTF. The CDR3 DNA reads as TGTGCCAGCAGCCCAGGGGCCTCCCGCTATGGCTACACCTTC. The chain joins TRBV7-2 to TRBJ1-2, with a tentative D call TRBD1 (6 bases). The CDR3 has 14 residues. V lost 5 bases, J lost 4 bases, and 14 bases lay in between. Germline assignment: CDR1 SGHTA and CDR2 FQGNSA.